This TCR beta chain was found in a study of post-analysis software for immune sequencing data. Every TCR beta cDNA library bore unique molecular identifiers. TCRdb re-analysed the PCR reads in MiXCR, keeping a single row per CDR3 protein. Among hundreds of thousands of distinct CDR3 sequences, 36% were seen once, and the ten largest hold around 5%. This clonotype showed up many times. Its antigen is as yet unknown. Notes on the study in general: Patients showed TRBV5-6, TRBV5-1 and TRBV20-1 among four to six TRBV segments more frequent than in controls.

CDR3 length: 14 residues. The V gene end was trimmed by 5 bases and the J gene end by 4 bases; junction bases not matched to a gene: 6. Input material: blood. The genes are TRBV12-3 or TRBV12-4 and TRBJ1-2, with TRBD1 matching over 8 bases. This receptor was taken from a girl aged 5 to 17 with multiple sclerosis. CDR3 DNA: TGTGCCAGCAGTGTCTCAGGGGGCCCCTATGGCTACACCTTC. This translates into CASSVSGGPYGYTF.